The 11 T cell receptor beta chains given below trace back to one sample, sequenced in a study of blood T cell repertoires in COVID-19. This table comes from immunoSEQ multiplex PCR, and its TCRdb copy is limited to in-frame clones, with some not included. The sample lists 300,000 to 450,000 clones, roughly 86% occurring once. The source material was peripheral blood. The receptor set was obtained from a woman aged 60 to 75 with COVID-19, enrolled during active disease.

This clone has a single count. The genes are TRBV7-9 and TRBJ1-2; D uncertain. V lost 4 bases to trimming and J lost 2 bases, with 23 bases between them. This CDR3 has 18 amino acids. The germline CDR1 and CDR2 sequences are SEHNR and FQNEAQ (reference sequence). CDR3 in amino acids: CASSSLPLQLPANYGYTF. In DNA, the CDR3 is TGTGCCAGCAGCTCCCTTCCCTTACAGCTCCCAGCAAACTATGGCTACACCTTC. The complete variable domain, with remaining parts taken from reference TRBV7-9 and TRBJ1-2, reads DTGVSQNPRHKITKRGQNVTFRCDPISEHNRLYWYRQTLGQGPEFLTYFQNEAQLEKSRLLSDRFSAERPKGSFSTLEIQRTEQGDSAMYLCASSSLPLQLPANYGYTFGSGTRLTVV.

This CDR3 reads CASSGRQGYTEAFF. The CDR3, as DNA: TGTGCCAGCAGCGGACGACAGGGGTACACTGAAGCTTTCTTT. This sequence joins TRBV11-1 and TRBJ1-1; 8 nucleotides align to TRBD1. V lost 5 bases to trimming and J lost 3 bases; unmatched junction nucleotides: 5. This CDR3 region has 14 residues. In germline, CDR1 is SGHAT, CDR2 FQDESV (reference sequence).

This chain joins TRBV7-8 and TRBJ2-1; TRBD1 agrees at 7 bases. V trimming: 7 bases; J trimming: 5 bases; junction bases outside the gene matches: 5. This CDR3 contains 13 residues. Germline lookup yields CDR1 SGHVS and CDR2 FQNEAQ. The CDR3 is CASIPQGDNEQFF. The CDR3 coding sequence is TGTGCCAGCATTCCGCAGGGGGACAATGAGCAGTTCTTC.

The J gene is TRBJ2-1, the V gene TRBV18; 8 nucleotides agree with TRBD1. CDR1 is KGHSH and CDR2 is LQKENI in the germline V gene. Trimming took 5 bases from V and 3 from J; bases not matched to a gene: 6. The CDR3 is made up of 15 amino acids. The chain's CDR3 is CASSDRGISYNEQFF. The CDR3 DNA sequence: TGTGCCAGCTCAGACAGGGGCATCAGCTACAATGAGCAGTTCTTC.

The chain joins TRBV5-1 to TRBJ2-7; TRBD1 matches 10 bases. The germline V gene encodes CDR1 SGHRS and CDR2 YFSETQ. V was pared by 5 bases and J by 2 bases, with 7 bases of the junction left unmatched. This CDR3 region has 15 residues. Here the CDR3 DNA reads TGCGCCAGCAGTTTACCGGGACAGGGGACCTACGAGCAGTACTTC. Protein: CASSLPGQGTYEQYF.

This clone was picked up one time. The chain has TRBV30 and TRBJ2-3; possible D gene TRBD1, 6 bases. The germline gives CDR1 GTSNPN, CDR2 SVGIG (reference sequence). The CDR3 covers 13 residues. With 5 bases removed from V and 11 bases from J, the gap between germline ends came to 20 bases. The CDR3: CAWGDDETGGQYF. The DNA of the CDR3 is TGTGCCTGGGGGGACGACGAGACAGGAGGGCAGTATTTT.

This chain joins TRBV2 and TRBJ2-5; perhaps TRBD1 as D (5 bases). Germline CDR1 reads SNHLY; CDR2 reads FYNNEI. The CDR3 sequence is 14 residues long. Deletions cut 7 bases from V and 2 bases from J, with 14 bases between. CDR3 amino acids: CASKQGHVQETQYF. CDR3 in DNA: TGTGCCAGCAAGCAGGGCCATGTTCAAGAGACCCAGTACTTC.

The genes are TRBV28 and TRBJ1-2; 7 nucleotides align to TRBD1. This CDR3 is built from 15 residues. V was pared by 6 bases and J by 6 bases, with 13 bases of the junction left unmatched. CDR1 is MDHEN and CDR2 is SYDVKM in the germline V gene. The chain's CDR3 is CASSYDRVELDGYTF. As DNA, the CDR3 is TGTGCCAGCAGCTACGACAGGGTAGAACTGGATGGCTACACCTTC.

The chain has TRBV4-1 and TRBJ2-1; 13 positions match TRBD2. The CDR3 covers 17 residues. The germline gives CDR1 MGHRA, CDR2 YSYEKL. Trimming at V came to 0 bases and at J to 12 bases, leaving 11 bases not matched to a gene. Here the CDR3 DNA reads TGCGCCAGCAGCCAAGATGAAGGACTAGCGGGGGTTAAGGGGCAGTTCTTC. Translating it yields CASSQDEGLAGVKGQFF.

The genes are TRBV9 and TRBJ2-7; 9 bases fit TRBD1. The CDR3 has 15 amino acids. J was trimmed by 5 bases and V by 4 bases; bases with no gene match: 10. Germline V lookup: CDR1 SGDLS, CDR2 YYNGEE. CDR3: CASSLRTGERDEQYF. The DNA for the CDR3 is TGTGCCAGCAGCTTACGGACAGGGGAACGGGACGAGCAGTACTTC.

The V call is TRBV4-1, the J call TRBJ2-2; D not resolved. Between the trimmed V and J ends, which lost 3 bases and 3 bases, there was a span of 8 bases. There are 14 residues in the CDR3. From germline, CDR1 is MGHRA and CDR2 YSYEKL. Written as DNA, the CDR3 is TGCGCCAGCAGCCACATGAGCCACACCGGGGAGCTGTTTTTT. Its protein product is CASSHMSHTGELFF.